The present entry profiles one TCR beta chain with its context. These data originate in a study of blood T cell repertoires in COVID-19. The method was immunoSEQ multiplex PCR; TCRdb's version includes in-frame clones alone and lacks a portion of them. This repertoire shows some 190,000 clones, more than 65% found once; its top ten account for about 10%. The CDR3 has 15 amino acids. CDR1 and CDR2 from the germline V gene are SNHLY and FYNNEI. Trimming took 6 bases from V and 5 from J; bases not matched to a gene: 6. The chain links TRBV2 to TRBJ2-7, with TRBD2 matching 14 bases. The sequencing input was peripheral blood. This TCR was sampled from a woman of 80 years or more with active or convalescent COVID-19. The CDR3 bases are TGTGCCAGCAGAGCCGGGACTAGCGGGAGTCACGAGCAGTACTTC. Protein: CASRAGTSGSHEQYF.